Presented here are 8 T cell receptor beta chains from one specimen sequenced in a study of T cells in lung cancer brain metastases. The data were produced by immunoSEQ multiplex PCR, yet TCRdb's version contains in-frame clones alone and is incomplete. The data show several thousand clones, about 84% seen once. The sample consisted of tumor tissue from a brain metastasis. The origin of the receptors is a woman aged 45-60 years with non-small cell lung cancer that had spread to the brain.

The chain carries TRBV5-1 and TRBJ2-1; possible D gene TRBD2, 5 bases. The CDR3 length is 16 residues. V dropped 4 bases and J dropped 7 bases, with 21 bases sitting between them. From germline, CDR1 is SGHRS and CDR2 YFSETQ. The CDR3 loop reads CASSREGPSQQNEQFF. CDR3 DNA: TGCGCCAGCAGCCGAGAGGGTCCCTCCCAGCAAAATGAGCAGTTCTTC.

This clone was counted only a few times. The same CDR3 also results from other DNA sequences found in this sample. The CDR3, as DNA: TGCGCCAGCAGCACCCGGACGGAGAACACTGAAGCTTTCTTT. Its translation is CASSTRTENTEAFF. The V call is TRBV4-1, the J call TRBJ1-1, with D hard to call. From germline, CDR1 is MGHRA and CDR2 YSYEKL. CDR3 length: 14 amino acids. The ends were cut back, 5 bases at V and 1 base at J, with 11 bases in the middle.

V and J are TRBV28 and TRBJ1-3, with D possibly TRBD1 on 5 matching bases. This CDR3 has 15 residues. The V gene's germline CDR1 is MDHEN and CDR2 SYDVKM. V gave up 6 bases and J gave up 5 bases, with 17 bases separating them. The DNA for the CDR3 is TGTGCCAGCAGCACCTCCGGGACCCCCAGAAACACCATATATTTT. This translates into CASSTSGTPRNTIYF. The full variable domain, with the rest looked up from reference TRBV28 and TRBJ1-3, is DVKVTQSSRYLVKRTGEKVFLECVQDMDHENMFWYRQDPGLGLRLIYFSYDVKMKEKGDIPEGYSVSREKKERFSLILESASTNQTSMYLCASSTSGTPRNTIYFGEGSWLTVV.

The count of this clone is one. This chain links TRBV9 with TRBJ2-1; TRBD1 matches 8 bases. Germline-derived CDR1 and CDR2 are SGDLS and YYNGEE. The CDR3 is 16 amino acids. The junction had 13 bases not matched to a gene; V was cut back by 4 bases and J by 7 bases. The CDR3 reads CASSPSGQAKPNEQFF. CDR3 nucleotides: TGTGCCAGCAGCCCATCGGGACAGGCAAAACCTAATGAGCAGTTCTTC.

This clone was observed a single time. V gene TRBV19 combines with J gene TRBJ2-1, with D tentatively TRBD2 (6 bases). The CDR3 contains 14 residues. Trimming shortened V by 10 bases and J by 2 bases, and 15 bases separated the two germline ends. Germline values: CDR1 LNHDA, CDR2 SQIVND (reference sequence). This CDR3 is CATTRDSTYNEQFF. The CDR3 coding sequence is TGTGCCACCACTCGGGACTCAACCTACAATGAGCAGTTCTTC.

This chain uses TRBV28 with TRBJ1-1; 7 nucleotides align to TRBD1. The V gene's germline CDR1 is MDHEN and CDR2 SYDVKM. The CDR3 sequence is 13 residues long. The junction had 8 bases not matched to a gene; V was cut back by 7 bases and J by 6 bases. The CDR3 loop is CASNLEGAAEAFF. The CDR3 DNA follows: TGTGCCAGCAACCTAGAGGGGGCAGCTGAAGCTTTCTTT.

This clone was seen a handful of times. Other DNA variants within this sample encode the same CDR3. The chain is built from TRBV5-6 and TRBJ2-2; no clear D. Trimming took off 4 bases at V and 4 bases at J, with 14 bases between the two ends. The V gene's germline CDR1 is SGHDT and CDR2 YYEEEE. The CDR3 sequence is 15 residues long. The CDR3, as DNA: TGTGCCAGCAGCCCCGGCTCGATTCCCACCGGGGAGCTGTTTTTT. Translation: CASSPGSIPTGELFF.

The chain employs TRBV12-2 and TRBJ2-2; no DNA check was done on the table's D call, TRBD1. TRBV12-2 is labeled a pseudogene. CDR3 length: 17 amino acids. Written as DNA, the CDR3 is TGTGCAAGTCGCTTAGCGCGCGACAGGGCGGGCACCGGGGAGCTGTTTTTT. Its protein product is CASRLARDRAGTGELFF.